This TCR beta chain was profiled in a study of blood T cell repertoires in COVID-19 (dated by TCRdb to about 2020). Turning to the overall study: Collaborator samples came from the United States, Italy and Spain and covered acute and convalescent phases of COVID-19. The material from the prospective study consisted of cDNA or gDNA derived from T cells, B-cell-depleted T cells, or PBMCs. Deeply sampled blood TCRbeta repertoires from subjects exposed to, actively infected with, or recovered from COVID-19 were included in the dataset. The sample metadata nearly always contained a de-identified subject ID, COVID-19 status, age in years and sex. The repertoires were made available in a free public database intended to serve as a resource for research on the immune response to SARS-CoV-2. Where HLA class I and class II types were available, the types were taken from metadata supplied by the sample provider, not from assay-based typing. Samples were obtained from the ongoing ImmuneRACE study (first 160 participants) and from about 1,300 subjects provided by 6 global collaborators. Results and caveats for the whole study, not just this receptor: How much clinical and demographic metadata was included differed by source and by participant, and the metadata was provided uncurated.

Of note for this clone: It has no known antigen specificity. No base quality values were provided; no much bigger clone lies one nucleotide off.

At the junction V is shortened by 3 bases and J by 15 bases, with 15 bases in between. There are 12 amino acids in the CDR3, from cysteine to phenylalanine inclusive. This entry keeps only the CDR3 DNA: 36 bases, framed from base 1. From the germline V gene (reference sequence), CDR1 is SEHNR and CDR2 is FQNEAQ. Participants in the prospective study were enrolled through a virtual design, were aged roughly 18 to 100 years, and lived in approximately 25 United States geographic areas. In the prospective study, cohorts were assigned on the basis of participant-reported clinical history obtained from a screening survey and a study questionnaire. Recovered participants in ImmuneRACE Cohort 3 were defined as having two consecutive negative NP/OP PCR tests, clearance from a healthcare professional, or resolution of symptoms. In the prospective study, mobile phlebotomists collected whole blood, serum and a nasopharyngeal or oropharyngeal swab from each participant. Over an approximately 2-month period, participants in the prospective study had the option of providing additional blood draws and questionnaires. Before DNA extraction, prospective study blood samples were shipped either frozen or at room temperature.

TCRbeta CDR3 regions were amplified from genomic DNA by means of the immunoSEQ Assay, a bias-controlled multiplex PCR. The published analysis was carried out like this. Nucleated cell counts per sample were estimated from amplification of reference gene primers within the assay. To quantify the absolute abundance of each unique TCRbeta CDR3 rearrangement, sequence reads were collapsed and filtered. For each sample, productive Simpson clonality was calculated as the square root of Simpson's diversity index over productive rearrangements. Imported from immuneACCESS, the table was reduced by TCRdb to in-frame sequences with V and J called. These copies leave out some clones; in studies compared against another copy, an unresolved V gene accounts for under half, and the cause of the remainder is not known. D and trimming were read from the DNA, whereas the V and J calls and clone size are those reported in that table. The sample contains hundreds of thousands of clones, about 88% of them found a single time. 1.6% of the sample belongs to the ten largest clones.

The clonotype comes from a woman in her fifties or sixties who had recovered from COVID-19. The source material was PBMCs or T cells enriched from blood (not recorded which). Recombination joined TRBV7-9 with TRBJ2-1, and TRBD2 may be the D gene, going by 5 matching bases. The nucleotides read TGTGCCAGCAGCTTCGAAGGAGGAGGTTGGTTCTTC. Translated, this is CASSFEGGGWFF.